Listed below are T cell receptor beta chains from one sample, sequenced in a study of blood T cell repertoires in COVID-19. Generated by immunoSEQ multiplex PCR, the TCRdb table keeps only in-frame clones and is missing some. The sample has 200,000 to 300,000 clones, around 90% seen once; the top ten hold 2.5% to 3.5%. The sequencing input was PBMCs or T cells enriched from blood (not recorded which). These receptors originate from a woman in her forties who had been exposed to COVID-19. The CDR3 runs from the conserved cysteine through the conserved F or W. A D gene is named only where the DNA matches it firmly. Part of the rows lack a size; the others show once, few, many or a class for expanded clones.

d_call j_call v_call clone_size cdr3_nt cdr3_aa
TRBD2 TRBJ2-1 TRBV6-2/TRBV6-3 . TGTGCCAGCAGCCCCGGGTGGGGCGGGAGGTATGGAGATGAGCAGTTCTTC CASSPGWGGRYGDEQFF
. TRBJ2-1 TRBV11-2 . TGTGCCAGCAGCTTCGGACTTTACAATGAGCAGTTCTTC CASSFGLYNEQFF
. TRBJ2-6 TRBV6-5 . TGTGCCAGCAGTCGGACATCCGGGGCCAACGTCCTGACTTTC CASSRTSGANVLTF
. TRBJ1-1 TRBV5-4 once TGTGCCAGCAGCCAAGGGGGGGGCGGGCCTAACACTGAAGCTTTCTTT CASSQGGGGPNTEAFF
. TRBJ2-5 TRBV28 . TGTGCCAGCAGTTTACCCTCCGGGACTTCGGAGACCCAGTACTTC CASSLPSGTSETQYF
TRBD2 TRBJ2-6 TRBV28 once TGTGCCAGCAGTTTATGGGACGGGGGGACCTCTGGGGCCAACGTCCTGACTTTC CASSLWDGGTSGANVLTF
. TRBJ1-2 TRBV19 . TGTGCCAGTAGGGGGGGGCGAACTAACTATGGCTACACCTTC CASRGGRTNYGYTF
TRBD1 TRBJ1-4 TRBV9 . TGTGCCAGCAGCGTAGGGGGGAGGACAGGGACCGAAAAACTGTTTTTT CASSVGGRTGTEKLFF
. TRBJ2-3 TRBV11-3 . TGTGCCAGCACCCCCCGGGGGACCACAGATACGCAGTATTTT CASTPRGTTDTQYF
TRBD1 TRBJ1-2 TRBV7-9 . TGTGCCAGCAGCCAAGAGACAGGGGTGAACTATGGCTACACCTTC CASSQETGVNYGYTF
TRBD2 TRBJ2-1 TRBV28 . TGTGCCAGCAGTCAAACCCCGGGGCTAGCGGATGAGCAGTTCTTC CASSQTPGLADEQFF
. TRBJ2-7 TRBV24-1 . TGTGCCACCGGATTACGATTCAGGGGCACCTACGAGCAGTACTTC CATGLRFRGTYEQYF
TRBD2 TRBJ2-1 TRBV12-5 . TGTGCTAGTGGTTTGGGACTATACGCAGGACTAGCGGGGGCAAATGAGCAGTTCTTC CASGLGLYAGLAGANEQFF
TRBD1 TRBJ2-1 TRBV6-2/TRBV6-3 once TGTGCCAGCAGTAGGACAGGGATCTACAATGAGCAGTTCTTC CASSRTGIYNEQFF